These T cell receptor beta chains were read from a single sample in a study of memory CD4+ T cells and cytomegalovirus serostatus. Repertoires were generated with immunoSEQ multiplex PCR, while TCRdb's copy carries only in-frame clones and drops some. Here the sample spans approximately 61,000 clones, roughly 80% being singletons. Source material: memory CD4+ T cells from blood. These receptor sequences come from an adult in good health and CMV-seronegative. Each CDR3 is given with its conserved first and last residue. Fields, in order: D gene, clone size, V gene, J gene, CDR3 DNA, CDR3 protein. D genes are given only for firm matches. Expanded clones get a size class; other rows say once, few or many, or leave the size out.

D: .; size: once; V: TRBV9; J: TRBJ1-4; DNA: TGTGCCAGCAGCGTAGGGGGGGGGCAGAATGAAAAACTGTTTTTT; CDR3: CASSVGGGQNEKLFF
D: .; size: .; V: TRBV6-5; J: TRBJ1-4; DNA: TGTGCCAGCAGATTCGAGGGAGCAACTAATGAAAAACTGTTTTTT; CDR3: CASRFEGATNEKLFF
D: .; size: once; V: TRBV5-4; J: TRBJ2-5; DNA: TGTGCCAGCAGCTTGACAGGGTTCCAAGAGACCCAGTACTTC; CDR3: CASSLTGFQETQYF
D: .; size: .; V: TRBV11-2; J: TRBJ2-1; DNA: TGTGCCAGCAGCCCCGGACCTCTGGAGCACAATGAGCAGTTCTTC; CDR3: CASSPGPLEHNEQFF
D: TRBD2; size: .; V: TRBV10-2; J: TRBJ2-1; DNA: TGCGCCAGCAAACCCCTCATAGCGGGGGGCCGAACTTTCTCCTACAATGAGCAGTTCTTC; CDR3: CASKPLIAGGRTFSYNEQFF
D: TRBD1; size: .; V: TRBV6-5; J: TRBJ1-2; DNA: TGTGCCAGCAGTTACGGGACAGAGTATGGCTACACCTTC; CDR3: CASSYGTEYGYTF
D: TRBD1; size: .; V: TRBV5-1; J: TRBJ2-1; DNA: TGCGCCAGCAGCTTGGACACAGGGGGCCCAATGTCCTACAATGAGCAGTTCTTC; CDR3: CASSLDTGGPMSYNEQFF
D: TRBD1; size: .; V: TRBV7-6; J: TRBJ2-7; DNA: TGTGCCAGCAGCTTATCCGGGACAGGGCTTGAGCAGTACTTC; CDR3: CASSLSGTGLEQYF
D: .; size: .; V: TRBV30; J: TRBJ1-5; DNA: TGTGCCTGGACAGGGACTAATAGCAATCAGCCCCAGCATTTT; CDR3: CAWTGTNSNQPQHF
D: .; size: .; V: TRBV6-1; J: TRBJ2-1; DNA: TGTGCCAGCAGTGCCGATCCGAACAATGAGCAGTTCTTC; CDR3: CASSADPNNEQFF
D: TRBD1; size: .; V: TRBV19; J: TRBJ1-5; DNA: TGTGCCAGTAGCAGCCGGGACAGGGGTGTTCGGCAGCCCCAGCATTTT; CDR3: CASSSRDRGVRQPQHF
D: TRBD1; size: once; V: TRBV27; J: TRBJ2-2; DNA: TGTGCCAGCAGCCCAGGGGCCGGACAGGCGAACACCGGGGAGCTGTTTTTT; CDR3: CASSPGAGQANTGELFF
D: TRBD1; size: .; V: TRBV7-8; J: TRBJ2-7; DNA: TGTGCCAGCAGTGAACAGGGGCAGCCTAGGTACGAGCAGTACTTC; CDR3: CASSEQGQPRYEQYF
D: TRBD1; size: .; V: TRBV10-3; J: TRBJ2-1; DNA: TGTGCCATCAGTGAGCCTGGACAGGGTGGGAATGAGCAGTTCTTC; CDR3: CAISEPGQGGNEQFF
D: .; size: .; V: TRBV6-1; J: TRBJ1-1; DNA: TGTGCCAGCACTAGACAGCAGAACACTGAAGCTTTCTTT; CDR3: CASTRQQNTEAFF
D: TRBD1; size: .; V: TRBV5-5; J: TRBJ2-7; DNA: TGTGCCAGCAGCTTGGGGGCCCGGACAGGGGGGATCTACGAGCAGTACTTC; CDR3: CASSLGARTGGIYEQYF
D: TRBD2; size: .; V: TRBV6-1; J: TRBJ2-1; DNA: TGTGCCAGCAGAGCGGGGCCGGCTCTCAATGAGCAGTTCTTC; CDR3: CASRAGPALNEQFF
D: .; size: .; V: TRBV6-5; J: TRBJ1-2; DNA: TGTGCCAGCAGTCCACGACAGAACTATGGCTACACCTTC; CDR3: CASSPRQNYGYTF
D: TRBD2; size: .; V: TRBV7-8; J: TRBJ2-4; DNA: TGTGCCAGCAGCTTAGCCGAGAGGGCGGGGGACATTCAGTACTTC; CDR3: CASSLAERAGDIQYF
D: .; size: .; V: TRBV11-2; J: TRBJ2-2; DNA: TGTGCCAGCAGCCGTAGCGTTATAACCGGGGAGCTGTTTTTT; CDR3: CASSRSVITGELFF
D: .; size: .; V: TRBV19; J: TRBJ1-3; DNA: TGTGCCAGTAGTGCCCCCCGCTCGGGAAACACCATATATTTT; CDR3: CASSAPRSGNTIYF
D: TRBD1; size: once; V: TRBV18; J: TRBJ1-6; DNA: TGTGCCAGCTCACCAGCCGTTGGGACAGAAAGAAATTCACCCCTCCACTTT; CDR3: CASSPAVGTERNSPLHF
D: .; size: .; V: TRBV6-6; J: TRBJ1-2; DNA: TGTGCCAGCAGGACTAGGGATGGCTACACCTTC; CDR3: CASRTRDGYTF
D: .; size: .; V: TRBV5-4; J: TRBJ2-3; DNA: TGTGCCAGCAGCCAAAAGGGCGCCTTCACAGATACGCAGTATTTT; CDR3: CASSQKGAFTDTQYF
D: .; size: once; V: TRBV5-6; J: TRBJ1-1; DNA: TGTGCCAGCAGCCCGACCCCACAGGACGCTGAAGCTTTCTTT; CDR3: CASSPTPQDAEAFF
D: .; size: .; V: TRBV7-3; J: TRBJ2-3; DNA: TGTGCCAGCAGCTTAACAGCGGCAACGGATACGCAGTATTTT; CDR3: CASSLTAATDTQYF
D: .; size: .; V: TRBV18; J: TRBJ2-1; DNA: TGTGCCAGCTCACGCCCCCTCAATGAGCAGTTCTTC; CDR3: CASSRPLNEQFF
D: TRBD2; size: few; V: TRBV11-2; J: TRBJ2-5; DNA: TGTGCCAGCAGCTTAGGTGGACTAGCGGGAGGCGGCCAAGAGACCCAGTACTTC; CDR3: CASSLGGLAGGGQETQYF
D: TRBD2; size: .; V: TRBV11-2; J: TRBJ2-1; DNA: TGTGCCAGCAGGGGATCTAGCGGGGGCCGATACAATGAGCAGTTCTTC; CDR3: CASRGSSGGRYNEQFF
D: .; size: .; V: TRBV7-9; J: TRBJ1-4; DNA: TGTGCCAGCAGCTTAGAACCCTTGGATGCACTGTTTTTT; CDR3: CASSLEPLDALFF
D: .; size: .; V: TRBV4-1; J: TRBJ2-7; DNA: TGCGCCAGCAGCCAAGGGGTGCGCGACGAGCAGTACTTC; CDR3: CASSQGVRDEQYF
D: TRBD1; size: .; V: TRBV6-5; J: TRBJ1-2; DNA: TGTGCCAGCAGTTACTCGAGGACAGGGGGAGGCTATGGCTACACCTTC; CDR3: CASSYSRTGGGYGYTF
D: .; size: .; V: TRBV10-2; J: TRBJ2-5; DNA: TGCGCCAGCAGTGACCGGAAAGAGACCCAGTACTTC; CDR3: CASSDRKETQYF
D: .; size: few; V: TRBV29-1; J: TRBJ2-1; DNA: TGCAGCGTGGGCCGGAGGTTGGCCCTCTACAATGAGCAGTTCTTC; CDR3: CSVGRRLALYNEQFF
D: .; size: .; V: TRBV9; J: TRBJ1-6; DNA: TGTGCCAGCAGCGTAGGAGGCAGGGATGGTTCACCCCTCCACTTT; CDR3: CASSVGGRDGSPLHF
D: .; size: .; V: TRBV2; J: TRBJ2-4; DNA: TGTGCCAGCAGTACAGAGGGCAGGAAGGCCAAAAACATTCAGTACTTC; CDR3: CASSTEGRKAKNIQYF
D: TRBD1; size: .; V: TRBV19; J: TRBJ1-1; DNA: TGTGCCAGTAGCCTGAGAGAGTACGGGACAGGTGAAGCTTTCTTT; CDR3: CASSLREYGTGEAFF
D: TRBD2; size: .; V: TRBV7-7; J: TRBJ2-5; DNA: TGTGCCAGCAGCTTGGGGCGGGGGGGCCGAGAGACCCAGTACTTC; CDR3: CASSLGRGGRETQYF
D: .; size: .; V: TRBV5-1; J: TRBJ2-7; DNA: TGCGCCAGCAGCTTGGCCGGTCTAAAAACCTACGAGCAGTACTTC; CDR3: CASSLAGLKTYEQYF
D: TRBD2; size: .; V: TRBV29-1; J: TRBJ2-5; DNA: TGCAGCGTTGAAGATCTGAGTAGCGGGGGTAGCATGGGGACCCAGTACTTC; CDR3: CSVEDLSSGGSMGTQYF